These 19 T cell receptor beta chains originate from one sample sequenced in a study of blood T cell repertoires in COVID-19. Libraries were prepared by immunoSEQ multiplex PCR; TCRdb keeps only in-frame clonotypes and omits some of them. The sample lists a few hundred thousand clones; approximately 81% were seen once. The sequenced sample consisted of PBMCs or T cells enriched from blood (not recorded which). The receptors here all came from a woman in her fifties or sixties who had been exposed to COVID-19.

J is TRBJ1-5 and V is TRBV7-8; 7 nucleotides agree with TRBD1. Per the germline V gene, CDR1 is SGHVS and CDR2 is FQNEAQ. The CDR3 has 17 residues. Trimming cost V 5 bases and J 6 bases; bases outside gene matches: 16. The CDR3, as DNA: TGTGCCAGCAGCCCGGACAGGCGGTATTTCGGCATTCAGCCCCAGCATTTT. It translates to CASSPDRRYFGIQPQHF. Full variable domain (outside the CDR3, taken from reference TRBV7-8 and TRBJ1-5): GAGVSQSPRYKVAKRGQDVALRCDPISGHVSLFWYQQALGQGPEFLTYFQNEAQLDKSGLPSDRFFAERPEGSVSTLKIQRTQQEDSAVYLCASSPDRRYFGIQPQHFGDGTRLSIL.

The chain carries TRBV28 and TRBJ2-3, with 10 bases identical to TRBD2. Germline CDR1 and CDR2: MDHEN and SYDVKM. The CDR3 has 16 residues. The V segment lost 7 bases and the J segment 2 bases; nucleotides outside the gene matches: 9. The CDR3 coding sequence is TGTGCCAGCACGCCCAGGACTAGCGGATACACAGATACGCAGTATTTT. This gives the protein CASTPRTSGYTDTQYF.

V gene TRBV4-1 combines with J gene TRBJ1-4; D uncertain. CDR1 is MGHRA, CDR2 YSYEKL, per germline. The V end was cut by 2 bases, the J end by 6 bases, with 13 bases between. There are 15 residues in the CDR3. Written as DNA, the CDR3 is TGCGCCAGCAGCCAAATTATAACGCGGGATGAAAAACTGTTTTTT. This encodes CASSQIITRDEKLFF.

The V and J genes are TRBV30 and TRBJ2-1; TRBD2 matches at 10 bases. V was pared by 2 bases and J by 5 bases, with 9 bases of the junction left unmatched. This CDR3 has 16 amino acids. The germline V gene has CDR1 GTSNPN and CDR2 SVGIG (reference sequence). The CDR3 here is CAWSFRLAGPNNEQFF. The CDR3, as DNA: TGTGCCTGGAGTTTTCGACTAGCGGGCCCTAACAATGAGCAGTTCTTC.

This clone has only a few counts. The chain has TRBV19 and TRBJ1-1; 7 bases agree with TRBD1. Trimming removed 3 bases from V and 12 bases from J; junction bases left unmatched: 13. The CDR3 is 14 residues long. Germline-derived CDR1 and CDR2 are LNHDA and SQIVND (reference sequence). The CDR3 is CASSMTGSPFGTFF. The CDR3, as DNA: TGTGCCAGTAGTATGACAGGGAGCCCATTTGGGACTTTCTTT.

The V gene is TRBV4-1, the J gene TRBJ1-5; the match to TRBD1 covers 11 bases. Looked up from germline, CDR1 is MGHRA and CDR2 is YSYEKL. The CDR3 runs to 16 residues. V was pared by 4 bases and J by 4 bases, with 6 bases of the junction left unmatched. CDR3 bases: TGCGCCAGCAGCCCTAGGACAGGGGGCCTTAATCAGCCCCAGCATTTT. The encoded protein is CASSPRTGGLNQPQHF.

The chain uses TRBV7-8 and TRBJ1-1; D is unresolved. V was trimmed by 7 bases and J by 0 bases, leaving 12 bases between them. The CDR3 loop spans 14 amino acids. In germline, CDR1 is SGHVS, CDR2 FQNEAQ. The CDR3 is CASTWEGVNTEAFF. Here the CDR3 DNA reads TGTGCCAGCACCTGGGAGGGAGTGAACACTGAAGCTTTCTTT.

V and J are TRBV10-1 and TRBJ2-2; 7 bases fit TRBD1. With 0 bases clipped from V and 3 bases from J, the junction kept 7 bases outside the gene matches. In germline, CDR1 is WNHNN, CDR2 SYGVQD (reference sequence). The CDR3 spans 17 residues. The CDR3 region has the DNA TGCGCCAGCAGTGAGTCGGTGACAGGGAAAGACACCGGGGAGCTGTTTTTT. It yields the protein CASSESVTGKDTGELFF.

This clone was detected ten times or more. The chain carries TRBV3-1 (or the pseudogene TRBV3-2) and TRBJ1-5, with D tentatively TRBD1 (5 bases). Trimming took 4 bases from V and 5 from J, leaving 15 bases between them. The germline V gene has CDR1 LGHDT and CDR2 YNNKEL (reference sequence). The CDR3 runs to 15 residues. CDR3 loop: CASSPHYRLHQPQHF. As DNA, the CDR3 is TGTGCCAGCAGCCCCCATTACAGGTTGCATCAGCCCCAGCATTTT.

The V call is TRBV7-9, the J call TRBJ2-7, with TRBD2 matching over 8 bases. V shed 5 bases, J shed 2 bases, and the junction held 8 bases outside the gene matches. Per the germline V gene, CDR1 is SEHNR and CDR2 is FQNEAQ (reference sequence). The length of the CDR3 is 15 residues. CDR3 sequence: CASSPRGGIPYEQYF. CDR3 coding DNA: TGTGCCAGCAGCCCCCGCGGGGGGATCCCCTACGAGCAGTACTTC.

A single count supports this clone. The chain has TRBV6-2 or TRBV6-3 and TRBJ2-5; D is perhaps TRBD2 (7 bases). The V end was cut by 0 bases, the J end by 3 bases, with 14 bases between. Germline CDR1 MNHEY, CDR2 SVGEGT. The CDR3 is made up of 16 amino acids. CDR3 residues: CASSYSFGGREETQYF. Written as DNA, the CDR3 is TGTGCCAGCAGTTACTCTTTCGGGGGGCGAGAAGAGACCCAGTACTTC.

The J gene is TRBJ1-2, the V gene TRBV19, with 7 bases identical to TRBD1. Losses at the gene ends were 6 bases for V and 4 bases for J; bases not matched to a gene: 5. The CDR3 is 13 residues long. Germline CDR1 and CDR2: LNHDA and SQIVND (reference sequence). CDR3 region: CASRMDRSYGYTF. The CDR3 region has the DNA TGTGCCAGTAGGATGGACAGGAGCTATGGCTACACCTTC.

The V gene is TRBV28, the J gene TRBJ1-1, with TRBD1 matching 10 bases. V was clipped by 6 bases and J by 3 bases; unmatched bases: 7. Germline assignment: CDR1 MDHEN and CDR2 SYDVKM. The CDR3 has 15 amino acids. The CDR3: CASRTGGTGDTEAFF. For the CDR3, the DNA is TGTGCCAGCAGGACGGGAGGGACAGGGGACACTGAAGCTTTCTTT.

This clone came up a few times. The chain carries TRBV5-1 and TRBJ2-6; 9 nucleotides agree with TRBD1. J gave up 0 bases and V 6 bases, and 7 bases lay outside the gene matches. Germline CDR1 reads SGHRS; CDR2 reads YFSETQ. There are 17 residues in the CDR3. The CDR3 DNA reads as TGCGCCAGCACAAGGACAGGGGTCAGCTCTGGGGCCAACGTCCTGACTTTC. It codes for CASTRTGVSSGANVLTF. The entire variable domain, with the rest obtained from reference TRBV5-1 and TRBJ2-6, is as follows: KAGVTQTPRYLIKTRGQQVTLSCSPISGHRSVSWYQQTPGQGLQFLFEYFSETQRNKGNFPGRFSGRQFSNSRSEMNVSTLELGDSALYLCASTRTGVSSGANVLTFGAGSRLTVL.

This clone was detected once. The chain has TRBV21-1 and TRBJ2-7; TRBD1, the D gene given by the table, was not confirmed from the DNA. TRBV21-1 represents a pseudogene. This CDR3 is built from 14 residues. The DNA of the CDR3 is TGTGCCAGCAGCAAGTCCGGGACAGTCTACGAGCAGTACTTC. It specifies CASSKSGTVYEQYF.

V usage is TRBV4-1 and J usage is TRBJ1-4; D possibly corresponds to TRBD1 (5 bases). Between the trimmed V and J ends, which lost 4 bases and 4 bases, there was a span of 10 bases. The CDR3 is 14 residues long. Germline CDR1 MGHRA, CDR2 YSYEKL. The CDR3 protein is CASSPGGYNEKLFF. CDR3 in DNA: TGCGCCAGCAGCCCTGGGGGGTATAATGAAAAACTGTTTTTT.

This chain links TRBV5-4 with TRBJ2-1, with a weak D call TRBD2 (6 bases). V gave up 2 bases and J gave up 10 bases, with 16 bases separating them. CDR3 length: 14 amino acids. Germline V lookup: CDR1 SGHNT, CDR2 YYREEE (reference sequence). The CDR3 region is CASSFFLRGWEQFF. As DNA, the CDR3 is TGTGCCAGCAGCTTTTTTCTCCGGGGGTGGGAGCAGTTCTTC.

CDR3 coding DNA: TGTGCCAGCAGCTCCCCTCCGGAGCCAGCCGATCCTAATGAGCAGTTCTTC. The encoded protein is CASSSPPEPADPNEQFF. The gene calls are TRBV7-8 and TRBJ2-1; the D is unclear. V lost 4 bases and J lost 7, with 23 bases in between. Germline V gene sequence: CDR1 SGHVS, CDR2 FQNEAQ. The CDR3 has 17 amino acids.

V is TRBV10-3 and J is TRBJ1-2; no clear D. The germline gives CDR1 ENHRY, CDR2 SYGVKD. Between the trimmed V and J ends, which lost 10 bases and 4 bases, there was a span of 13 bases. The CDR3 length is 12 residues. Here the CDR3 reads CATGGESYGYTF. The DNA of the CDR3 is TGTGCCACCGGAGGTGAATCCTATGGCTACACCTTC.